Detailed here is one TCR beta chain. The sample holds a few counts of this clonotype. Its recognized antigen is unknown. The sample holds no much larger clone one base away, and base qualities are not on file. This sample was taken from a study of CD8 T cells in ankylosing spondylitis (dated by TCRdb to 2016 to 2017). Describing the broader study: The study profiled T cell receptor beta repertoires in healthy donors and ankylosing spondylitis patients to find disease-linked TCR variants. The whole study cohort included over a hundred healthy donors and 25 ankylosing spondylitis patients. Samples of peripheral blood were taken, and for ankylosing spondylitis patients, synovial fluid was collected as well. Overall study outcomes, separate from this receptor: A TCR beta motif of roughly 8 highly homologous amino acid variants appeared characteristic of blood from ankylosing spondylitis patients. The disease-linked clones had a CD8+ phenotype and were found at relatively low frequencies in peripheral blood. Some TCR beta motif variants had previously been reported in synovial fluid and blood of reactive arthritis patients, which suggested common disease-initiation mechanisms. The disease-linked clones were reported as significantly enriched in matched synovial fluid samples from ankylosing spondylitis patients.

CDR1 and CDR2 (SGHDN, FVKESK) derive from the germline V gene. Cut back by 0 bases and 0 bases, the V and J ends lie 5 bases apart. The CDR3 numbers 14 residues from cysteine through phenylalanine. Of all the DNA, just the CDR3 is kept, 42 bases in frame from base 1. The instrument was an Illumina HiSeq 2500. Quantitative 5'-RACE with molecular barcodes was the method used to prepare the TCR beta libraries. For the original study's pipeline: Disease-linked TCR variants were identified with a new computational method built on a probabilistic model of VDJ rearrangement. Using fastp trimming at Q25 and MiXCR clonotype assembly, TCRdb reanalyzed the public sequencing data and kept in-frame beta chains. One record per CDR3 amino acid sequence lists the most common genes and DNA. The V and J calls follow TCRdb's processing rather than the paper's. The sample yields some 130,000 distinct CDR3 sequences; about 7.3% were counted once. Around an eighth of the sample comes from the top ten.

The receptor comes from a female donor with ankylosing spondylitis or in good health (not recorded which). What was sequenced was blood, either unsorted or a sorted T cell fraction (not recorded which). The V gene is TRBV14 and the J gene is TRBJ1-1, with an unclear D gene assignment. The CDR3: CASSQDNLNTEAFF. The sequence in DNA is TGTGCCAGCAGCCAAGATAACCTGAACACTGAAGCTTTCTTT.